This T cell receptor (beta chain) was identified in a study of T-cell memory formation after mild COVID-19. MiXCR, run by TCRdb on the 5' RACE reads, gives a single entry per CDR3 protein. The sample consists of approximately 250,000 distinct CDR3 sequences, about a sixth of them appearing once. Germline trimming cut 4 bases from V and 4 bases from J; bases unmatched to any gene: 8. CDR3 length equals 15 residues. Germline-derived CDR1 and CDR2 are SGHRS and YFSETQ. The sequenced material came from PBMCs or a T cell subset sorted from them (not recorded which). The V call is TRBV5-1, the J call TRBJ1-1; 9 bases fit TRBD1. This receptor was taken from a man aged 18 to 30 who had mild COVID-19 (a few samples of this study predate the infection). Cell type and time point are not known. The CDR3 DNA reads TGCGCCAGCAGCCTAACAGGGGGCGAGGGCACTGAAGCTTTCTTT. As protein: CASSLTGGEGTEAFF.